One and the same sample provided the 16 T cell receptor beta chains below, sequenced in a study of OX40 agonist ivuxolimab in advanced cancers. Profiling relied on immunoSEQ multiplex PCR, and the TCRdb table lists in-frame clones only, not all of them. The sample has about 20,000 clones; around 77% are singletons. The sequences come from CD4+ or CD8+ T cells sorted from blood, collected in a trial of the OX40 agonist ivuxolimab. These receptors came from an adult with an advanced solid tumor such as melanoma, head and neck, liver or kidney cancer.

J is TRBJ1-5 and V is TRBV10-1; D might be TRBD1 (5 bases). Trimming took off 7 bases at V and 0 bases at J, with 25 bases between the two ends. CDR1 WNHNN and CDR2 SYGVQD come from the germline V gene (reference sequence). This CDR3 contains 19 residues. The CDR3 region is CASTGRDPRLLVSNQPQHF. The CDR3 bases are TGCGCCAGCACGGGGCGGGACCCTCGGCTGTTAGTTAGCAATCAGCCCCAGCATTTT.

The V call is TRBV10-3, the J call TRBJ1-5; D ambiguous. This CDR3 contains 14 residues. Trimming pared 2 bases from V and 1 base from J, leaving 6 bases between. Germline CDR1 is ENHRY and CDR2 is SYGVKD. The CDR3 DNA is TGTGCCATCAGTGAGGGGGTAAGCAATCAGCCCCAGCATTTT. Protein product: CAISEGVSNQPQHF.

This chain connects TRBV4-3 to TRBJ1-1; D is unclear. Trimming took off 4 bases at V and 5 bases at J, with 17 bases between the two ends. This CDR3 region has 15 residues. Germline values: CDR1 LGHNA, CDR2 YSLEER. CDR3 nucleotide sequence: TGCGCCAGCAGCCCTTGGATGGGATCGGGTACTGAAGCTTTCTTT. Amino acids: CASSPWMGSGTEAFF.

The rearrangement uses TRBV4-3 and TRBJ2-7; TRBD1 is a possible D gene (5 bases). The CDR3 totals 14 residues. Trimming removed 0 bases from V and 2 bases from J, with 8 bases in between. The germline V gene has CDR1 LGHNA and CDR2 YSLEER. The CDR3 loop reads CASSQEGVAYEQYF. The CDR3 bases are TGCGCCAGCAGCCAAGAAGGGGTGGCCTACGAGCAGTACTTC.

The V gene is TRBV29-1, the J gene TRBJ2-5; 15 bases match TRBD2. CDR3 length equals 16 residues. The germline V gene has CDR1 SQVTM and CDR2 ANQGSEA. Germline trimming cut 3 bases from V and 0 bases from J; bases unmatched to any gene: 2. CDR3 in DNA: TGCAGCGTTGACGGGACTAGCGGGGGGTACCAAGAGACCCAGTACTTC. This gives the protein CSVDGTSGGYQETQYF.

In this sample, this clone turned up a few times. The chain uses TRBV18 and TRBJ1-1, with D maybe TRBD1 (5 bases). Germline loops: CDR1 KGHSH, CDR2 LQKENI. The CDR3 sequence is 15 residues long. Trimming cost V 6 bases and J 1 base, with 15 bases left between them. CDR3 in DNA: TGTGCCAGCTCCGAGGTAGGGGAGGGGAACACTGAAGCTTTCTTT. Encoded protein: CASSEVGEGNTEAFF.

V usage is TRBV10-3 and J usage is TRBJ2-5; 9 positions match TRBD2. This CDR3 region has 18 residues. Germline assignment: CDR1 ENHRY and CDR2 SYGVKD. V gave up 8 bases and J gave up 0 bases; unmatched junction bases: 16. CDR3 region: CAIGYGLAGTRNQETQYF. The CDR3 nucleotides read TGTGCCATCGGGTACGGTCTAGCGGGGACCAGAAACCAAGAGACCCAGTACTTC.

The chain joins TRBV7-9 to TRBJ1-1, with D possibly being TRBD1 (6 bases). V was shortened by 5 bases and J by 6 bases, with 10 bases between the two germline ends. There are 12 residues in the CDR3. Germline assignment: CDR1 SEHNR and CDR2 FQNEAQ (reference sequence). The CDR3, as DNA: TGTGCCAGCAGCGGGGGGCTGGCTGAAGCTTTCTTT. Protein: CASSGGLAEAFF. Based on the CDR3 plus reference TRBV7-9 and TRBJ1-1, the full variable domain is DTGVSQNPRHKITKRGQNVTFRCDPISEHNRLYWYRQTLGQGPEFLTYFQNEAQLEKSRLLSDRFSAERPKGSFSTLEIQRTEQGDSAMYLCASSGGLAEAFFGQGTRLTVV.

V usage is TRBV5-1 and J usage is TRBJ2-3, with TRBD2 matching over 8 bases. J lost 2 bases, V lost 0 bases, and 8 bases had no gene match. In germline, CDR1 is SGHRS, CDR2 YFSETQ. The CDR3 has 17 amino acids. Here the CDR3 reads CASSLAVAGGPTDTQYF. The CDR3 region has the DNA TGCGCCAGCAGCTTGGCCGTCGCGGGGGGACCCACAGATACGCAGTATTTT. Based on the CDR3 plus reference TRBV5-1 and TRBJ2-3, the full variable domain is KAGVTQTPRYLIKTRGQQVTLSCSPISGHRSVSWYQQTPGQGLQFLFEYFSETQRNKGNFPGRFSGRQFSNSRSEMNVSTLELGDSALYLCASSLAVAGGPTDTQYFGPGTRLTVL.

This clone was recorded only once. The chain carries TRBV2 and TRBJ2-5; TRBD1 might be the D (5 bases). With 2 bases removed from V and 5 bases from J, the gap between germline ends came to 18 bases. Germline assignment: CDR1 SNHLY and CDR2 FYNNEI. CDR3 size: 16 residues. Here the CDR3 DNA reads TGTGCCAGCAGTGAATCGTCGGTACGATGGGGCGAGACCCAGTACTTC. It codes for CASSESSVRWGETQYF.

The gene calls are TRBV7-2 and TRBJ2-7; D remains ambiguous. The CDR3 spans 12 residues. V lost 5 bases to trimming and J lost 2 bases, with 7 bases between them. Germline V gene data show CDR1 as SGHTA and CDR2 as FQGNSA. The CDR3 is CASSLTPYEQYF. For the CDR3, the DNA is TGTGCCAGCAGCCTAACACCCTACGAGCAGTACTTC. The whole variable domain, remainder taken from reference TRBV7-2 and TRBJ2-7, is GAGVSQSPSNKVTEKGKDVELRCDPISGHTALYWYRQSLGQGLEFLIYFQGNSAPDKSGLPSDRFSAERTGGSVSTLTIQRTQQEDSAVYLCASSLTPYEQYFGPGTRLTVT.

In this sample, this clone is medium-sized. The CDR3 coding sequence is TGTGCCAGCCATCTAGGGGGAGGCACTGAAGCTTTCTTT. This encodes CASHLGGGTEAFF. This chain links TRBV5-4 with TRBJ1-1; D is perhaps TRBD1 (6 bases). Germline CDR1 is SGHNT and CDR2 is YYREEE (reference sequence). This CDR3 is built from 13 residues. V lost 7 bases, J lost 4 bases, and 14 bases lay in between. The full variable domain, with the rest looked up from reference TRBV5-4 and TRBJ1-1, is ETGVTQSPTHLIKTRGQQVTLRCSSQSGHNTVSWYQQALGQGPQFIFQYYREEENGRGNFPPRFSGLQFPNYSSELNVNALELDDSALYLCASHLGGGTEAFFGQGTRLTVV.

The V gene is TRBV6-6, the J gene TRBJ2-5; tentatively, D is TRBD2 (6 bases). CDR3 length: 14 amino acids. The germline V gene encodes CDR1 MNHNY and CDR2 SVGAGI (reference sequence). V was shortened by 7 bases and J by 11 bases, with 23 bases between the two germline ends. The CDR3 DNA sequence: TGTGCCAGCACCAATAAAGCGGGTTCGGAGGAGCAGTACTTC. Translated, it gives CASTNKAGSEEQYF.

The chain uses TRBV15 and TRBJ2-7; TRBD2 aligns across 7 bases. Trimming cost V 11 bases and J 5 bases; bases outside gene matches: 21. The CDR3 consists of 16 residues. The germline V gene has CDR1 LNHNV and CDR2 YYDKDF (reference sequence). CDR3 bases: TGTGCCTCCGCCGAGGTCCGGGGGGTGTCCCTGGACGAGCAGTACTTC. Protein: CASAEVRGVSLDEQYF.

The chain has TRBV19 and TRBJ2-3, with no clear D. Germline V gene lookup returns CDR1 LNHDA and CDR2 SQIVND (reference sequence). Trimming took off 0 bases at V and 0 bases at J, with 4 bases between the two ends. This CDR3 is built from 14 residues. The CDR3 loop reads CASSIEGSTDTQYF. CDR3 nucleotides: TGTGCCAGTAGTATAGAGGGCAGCACAGATACGCAGTATTTT.

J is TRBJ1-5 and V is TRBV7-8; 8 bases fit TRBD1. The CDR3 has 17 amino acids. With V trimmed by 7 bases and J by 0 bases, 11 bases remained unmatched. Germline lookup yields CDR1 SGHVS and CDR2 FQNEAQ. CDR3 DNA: TGTGCCAGCACCAACGGACAGGGAGAGGGTAGCAATCAGCCCCAGCATTTT. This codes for CASTNGQGEGSNQPQHF.